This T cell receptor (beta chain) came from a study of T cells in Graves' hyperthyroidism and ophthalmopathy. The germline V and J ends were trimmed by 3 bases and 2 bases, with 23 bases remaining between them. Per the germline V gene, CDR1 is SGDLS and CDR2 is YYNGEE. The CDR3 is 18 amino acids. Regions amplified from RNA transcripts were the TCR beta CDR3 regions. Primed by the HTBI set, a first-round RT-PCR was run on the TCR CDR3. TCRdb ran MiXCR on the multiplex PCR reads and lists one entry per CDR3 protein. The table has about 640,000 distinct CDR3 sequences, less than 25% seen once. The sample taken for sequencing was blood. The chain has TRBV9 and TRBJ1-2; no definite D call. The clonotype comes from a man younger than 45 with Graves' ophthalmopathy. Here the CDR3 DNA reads TGTGCCAGCAGCGGTCTTAGTGGGGTGGGGAGTGGAAACTATGGCTACACCTTC. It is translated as CASSGLSGVGSGNYGYTF. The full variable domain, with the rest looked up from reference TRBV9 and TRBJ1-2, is DSGVTQTPKHLITATGQRVTLRCSPRSGDLSVYWYQQSLDQGLQFLIQYYNGEERAKGNILERFSAQQFPDLHSELNLSSLELGDSALYFCASSGLSGVGSGNYGYTFGSGTRLTVV.